Listed here are 12 T cell receptor beta chains from one sample, sequenced in a study of blood T cell repertoires in COVID-19. Clones were sequenced by immunoSEQ multiplex PCR, and TCRdb holds only the in-frame ones, with some missing. The sample contains more than 150,000 clones, around 80% of which appear only once. Sequenced: peripheral blood. The origin of the receptors is a woman of 80 years or more with active or convalescent COVID-19.

This clone was seen once. The chain carries TRBV5-4 and TRBJ2-3, with TRBD1 identical over 8 bases. Germline V CDR1 and CDR2: SGHNT, YYREEE (reference sequence). V lost 4 bases and J lost 13; bases outside the gene matches: 8. This CDR3 has 12 residues. CDR3 nucleotide sequence: TGTGCCAGCAGCCGGGAGACAGGGGACAAGTATTTT. Encoded protein: CASSRETGDKYF.

This clone showed up just a few times. The chain is built from TRBV6-5 and TRBJ1-5; D might be TRBD1 (5 bases). Germline V gene data show CDR1 as MNHEY and CDR2 as SVGAGI. Deletions cut 7 bases from V and 5 bases from J, with 12 bases between. This CDR3 contains 13 residues. CDR3 sequence: CASKEGRHQPQHF. DNA of the CDR3: TGTGCCAGCAAGGAGGGGAGGCATCAGCCCCAGCATTTT.

The genes are TRBV29-1 and TRBJ1-3; D is undetermined. In germline, CDR1 is SQVTM, CDR2 ANQGSEA. The CDR3 runs 14 residues. The germline V and J ends were trimmed by 6 bases and 0 bases, with 12 bases remaining between them. The CDR3 DNA reads as TGCAGCGTCTCCGACATGAACTCTGGAAACACCATATATTTT. Its translation is CSVSDMNSGNTIYF.

V usage is TRBV6-1 and J usage is TRBJ1-3; D remains unclear. Trimming stripped 2 bases from V and 0 bases from J, with 5 bases between. This CDR3 has 14 amino acids. The germline CDR1 and CDR2 sequences are MNHNS and SASEGT. The CDR3 sequence: CASSELRSGNTIYF. The DNA of the CDR3 is TGTGCCAGCAGTGAATTGCGCTCTGGAAACACCATATATTTT.

The chain combines TRBV9 with TRBJ1-1; a possible D gene is TRBD1 (5 bases). Germline CDR1 is SGDLS and CDR2 is YYNGEE. This CDR3 region has 16 residues. The germline V and J ends were trimmed by 5 bases and 0 bases, with 17 bases remaining between them. The CDR3 sequence: CASSRIQGTLNTEAFF. The CDR3 DNA sequence: TGTGCCAGCAGTCGAATTCAGGGAACGTTGAACACTGAAGCTTTCTTT.

The J gene is TRBJ2-7, the V gene TRBV28; D possibly corresponds to TRBD1 (6 bases). The V end was cut by 6 bases, the J end by 5 bases, with 11 bases between. This CDR3 has 12 residues. Looked up from germline, CDR1 is MDHEN and CDR2 is SYDVKM. DNA for the CDR3: TGTGCCAGCAGAAACAGGGTGGACGAGCAGTACTTC. This encodes CASRNRVDEQYF.

The V gene is TRBV15, the J gene TRBJ1-5; tentatively, D is TRBD1 (5 bases). V was trimmed by 4 bases and J by 2 bases, leaving 12 bases between them. This CDR3 is built from 15 residues. Germline CDR1 reads LNHNV; CDR2 reads YYDKDF (reference sequence). The CDR3 DNA reads TGTGCCACCAGCATTACCCGACAGCGCAATCAGCCCCAGCATTTT. Amino acids: CATSITRQRNQPQHF.

This clone showed up just a few times. The V gene is TRBV4-1, the J gene TRBJ1-3, with 8 bases fitting TRBD1. The V and J ends lost 4 bases and 6 bases, in that order; junction bases with no gene match: 8. Germline V CDR1 and CDR2: MGHRA, YSYEKL. The CDR3 sequence is 15 residues long. CDR3 in DNA: TGCGCCAGCAGCCCCGCTGACAGGGGAGAAAACACCATATATTTT. Its translation: CASSPADRGENTIYF.

This chain uses TRBV6-5 with TRBJ1-2; 7 bases line up with TRBD1. Germline V lookup: CDR1 MNHEY, CDR2 SVGAGI. The CDR3 sequence is 15 residues long. V dropped 6 bases and J dropped 4; count of bases not matched to a gene: 11. CDR3 nucleotide sequence: TGTGCCAGCAGCTCCTTCGACAGGGTACTCTATGGCTACACCTTC. Protein sequence: CASSSFDRVLYGYTF.

The CDR3 is CASSFLDPTDTQYF. CDR3 in DNA: TGTGCCAGCAGCTTTCTAGACCCCACAGATACGCAGTATTTT. This chain links TRBV7-2 with TRBJ2-3; no firm D call. V lost 3 bases to trimming and J lost 2 bases, with 9 bases between them. CDR1 and CDR2 (germline): SGHTA, FQGNSA. There are 14 residues in the CDR3.

This chain connects TRBV3-1 (or the pseudogene TRBV3-2) to TRBJ1-2; D gene ambiguous. The CDR3 loop spans 13 amino acids. CDR1 is LGHDT, CDR2 YNNKEL, per germline (reference sequence). V was trimmed by 2 bases and J by 4 bases, leaving 8 bases between them. The CDR3 coding sequence is TGTGCCAGCAGCCAATCAGGTTTCTATGGCTACACCTTC. Its translation is CASSQSGFYGYTF.

Concerning this clone itself: Other DNA sequences in this specimen translate into the identical CDR3. The chain carries TRBV7-2 and TRBJ2-5; D ambiguous. V was cut by 1 base and J by 5 bases, with 8 bases left in between. The CDR3 extends over 13 amino acids. Germline CDR1 and CDR2: SGHTA and FQGNSA. The CDR3 spells CASSLGSRETQYF. The DNA of the CDR3 is TGTGCCAGCAGCTTAGGTTCTAGGGAGACCCAGTACTTC.